Presented here are 15 T cell receptor beta chains from one specimen sequenced in a study of immune cell composition in non-small cell lung cancer. Normal lung was sampled as far from the tumour as possible, at least 3 cm. The repertoire was sequenced with immunoSEQ multiplex PCR; TCRdb's copy has only in-frame clones and lacks some. The sample has 3,000 to 3,500 clones; roughly 69% are singletons. The sequenced material came from non-adjacent lung tissue. These TCRs come from a human donor with non-small cell lung cancer.

The chain employs TRBV27 and TRBJ1-1; D is unresolved. This CDR3 region has 15 residues. The V gene's germline CDR1 is MNHEY and CDR2 SMNVEV (reference sequence). The V and J ends lost 0 bases and 1 base respectively, with 9 bases between them. In DNA form, the CDR3 reads TGTGCCAGCAGTTTATCCTTGTCCGGGAACACTGAAGCTTTCTTT. Its translation: CASSLSLSGNTEAFF.

The chain uses TRBV7-9 and TRBJ1-2, with a possible D match to TRBD1 (6 bases). V lost 5 bases, J lost 2 bases, and 18 bases lay in between. Per the germline V gene, CDR1 is SEHNR and CDR2 is FQNEAQ (reference sequence). CDR3 length: 16 amino acids. DNA of the CDR3: TGTGCCAGCAGCCCGGGGGGCTCGGGGCGGAACTATGGCTACACCTTC. Amino acid sequence: CASSPGGSGRNYGYTF.

V gene TRBV7-3 combines with J gene TRBJ2-3, with D perhaps matching TRBD2 (5 bases). This CDR3 has 13 amino acids. Trimming stripped 4 bases from V and 9 bases from J, with 14 bases between. In germline, CDR1 is SGHTA, CDR2 FQGTGA. The CDR3 reads CASSSTQSGTQYF. The DNA for the CDR3 is TGTGCCAGCAGCTCCACCCAGAGCGGCACGCAGTATTTT.

A few counts support this clone. The chain employs TRBV7-3 and TRBJ1-3; a possible D gene is TRBD1 (5 bases). Germline CDR1 and CDR2: SGHTA and FQGTGA. The V gene lost 5 bases and the J gene lost 3 bases, with 8 bases spanning the gap. This CDR3 contains 13 residues. As DNA, the CDR3 is TGTGCCAGCAGCGCAGGGTTTGGAAACACCATATATTTT. Residues: CASSAGFGNTIYF.

To note about this clone: At one end, the junction sequence differs from germline, possibly due to a read error. The rearrangement joins TRBV7-7 to TRBJ1-6; possible D gene TRBD1, 5 bases. The CDR3 is 15 amino acids. Germline V gene lookup returns CDR1 SSHAT and CDR2 FNYEAQ (reference sequence). CDR3 coding DNA: TGTGCTAGCAGCCCAACGACGGGGGGAGGGTCACCCCTCCACTTT. Its translation is CASSPTTGGGSPLHF.

This clone has just a few counts. The CDR3, as DNA: TGTGCCAGCAGTGAGGGGACAGTAGGTGAAAAACTGTTTTTT. It yields the protein CASSEGTVGEKLFF. J is TRBJ1-4 and V is TRBV2; 7 bases fit TRBD1. The germline V gene encodes CDR1 SNHLY and CDR2 FYNNEI. This CDR3 has 14 residues. Losses at the gene ends were 3 bases for V and 7 bases for J; bases not matched to a gene: 5.

On this clone: Other DNA sequences in the same sample also yield this CDR3. The J gene is TRBJ1-4, the V gene TRBV4-3; maybe TRBD1 (6 bases). The CDR3 has 15 residues. The V gene's germline CDR1 is LGHNA and CDR2 YSLEER. V was clipped by 4 bases and J by 8 bases, with 17 bases between them. CDR3 sequence reads: CASSPREGEVEKLFF. The CDR3 DNA is TGCGCCAGCAGCCCCCGGGAGGGGGAGGTCGAAAAACTGTTTTTT.

The rearrangement links TRBV11-3 to TRBJ1-2, with 7 bases lining up with TRBD1. J lost 2 bases, V lost 1 base, and 10 bases had no gene match. CDR3 length: 17 amino acids. CDR1 and CDR2 from the germline V gene are SGHNT and YENEEA. The CDR3 DNA is TGTGCCAGCAGCTTAGCGGCAGGGGGTGAGCTGAACTATGGCTACACCTTC. Translation gives CASSLAAGGELNYGYTF.

This clone was found once. The J gene is TRBJ2-2, the V gene TRBV5-1, with TRBD1 matching over 11 bases. With V trimmed by 3 bases and J by 5 bases, 12 bases remained unmatched. Germline V gene data show CDR1 as SGHRS and CDR2 as YFSETQ. The CDR3 runs 18 residues. CDR3 protein: CASSSRRGQGGDTGELFF. CDR3 nucleotides: TGCGCCAGCAGCTCCCGACGGGGACAGGGGGGGGATACCGGGGAGCTGTTTTTT.

The rearrangement joins TRBV7-6 to TRBJ2-3, with D possibly TRBD1 on 6 matching bases. V lost 5 bases and J lost 1, with 34 bases in between. Germline CDR1 and CDR2: SGHVS and FNYEAQ. This CDR3 region has 22 residues. The CDR3 DNA sequence: TGTGCCAGCAGCACGTCCCGGGACATTTTCGCCCATTCCTCCCTCCGCACAGATACGCAGTATTTT. Residues: CASSTSRDIFAHSSLRTDTQYF.

The chain links TRBV5-8 to TRBJ2-5; 7 nucleotides match TRBD1. The CDR3 sequence is 14 residues long. CDR1 SGHTS and CDR2 YDEGEE come from the germline V gene. V shed 4 bases and J 4 bases; nucleotides not matched to a gene: 7. CDR3: CASSPRAGGETQYF. The CDR3, as DNA: TGTGCCAGCAGCCCGAGGGCAGGGGGAGAGACCCAGTACTTC. Full variable domain (rest looked up from reference TRBV5-8 and TRBJ2-5): EAGVTQSPTHLIKTRGQQATLRCSPISGHTSVYWYQQALGLGLQFLLWYDEGEERNRGNFPPRFSGRQFPNYSSELNVNALELEDSALYLCASSPRAGGETQYFGPGTRLLVL.

The J gene is TRBJ1-1, the V gene TRBV9; D unclear. Germline V gene sequence: CDR1 SGDLS, CDR2 YYNGEE. The CDR3 contains 15 residues. V was clipped by 0 bases and J by 6 bases, with 15 bases between them. CDR3 bases: TGTGCCAGCAGCGTAGTAGAGGGTAGGCTCGCTGAAGCTTTCTTT. Translation: CASSVVEGRLAEAFF.

This chain uses TRBV27 with TRBJ1-5; D unclear. The CDR3 totals 15 residues. Trimming stripped 4 bases from V and 0 bases from J, with 10 bases between. From germline, CDR1 is MNHEY and CDR2 SMNVEV (reference sequence). The CDR3 reads CASSSVVNSNQPQHF. DNA of the CDR3: TGTGCCAGCAGTTCGGTAGTTAATAGCAATCAGCCCCAGCATTTT.

The rearrangement links TRBV6-1 to TRBJ2-5; 8 nucleotides line up with TRBD1. Trimming cost V 2 bases and J 5 bases; bases outside gene matches: 10. This CDR3 region has 16 residues. Germline loops: CDR1 MNHNS, CDR2 SASEGT. The CDR3 DNA follows: TGTGCCAGCAGTGAACCCCAGACAGGGGATTTGGAGACCCAGTACTTC. The encoded protein is CASSEPQTGDLETQYF.

This sequence joins TRBV5-1 and TRBJ2-2; no reliable D call. CDR1 is SGHRS and CDR2 is YFSETQ in the germline V gene. Trimming removed 2 bases at V and 1 base at J, with 9 bases between. This CDR3 comprises 15 residues. The CDR3 DNA reads as TGCGCCAGCAGCTTTGGTGCGGTGAACACCGGGGAGCTGTTTTTT. The encoded protein is CASSFGAVNTGELFF.